Listed here are 13 T cell receptor beta chains from one sample, sequenced in a study of long-term antiretroviral therapy in people with HIV (dated 2022 in TCRdb). The immunoSEQ hsTCRB v3.0 assay was used at survey level resolution for TRB variable region sequencing. Imported from immuneACCESS, the table was reduced by TCRdb to in-frame sequences with V and J called. These copies leave out some clones; in studies compared against another copy, an unresolved V gene accounts for under half, and the cause of the remainder is not known. The table for this sample lists about 39,000 clones; roughly nine tenths of them were counted only once. About 4% of the sample is in the top ten clones. The specimen was unsorted PBMCs, collected 1.2 years after starting antiretroviral therapy. The origin of the receptors is a woman between 50 and 59 years old with HIV.

V gene TRBV5-1 combines with J gene TRBJ1-1, with D perhaps TRBD1 (6 bases). Germline assignment: CDR1 SGHRS and CDR2 YFSETQ. There are 13 residues in the CDR3. The V and J ends lost 5 bases and 2 bases respectively, with 10 bases between them. CDR3 residues: CASSSGVNTEAFF. The CDR3 DNA follows: TGCGCCAGCAGTTCAGGGGTTAACACTGAAGCTTTCTTT.

V is TRBV7-2 and J is TRBJ2-7; TRBD1 agrees at 10 bases. With V trimmed by 0 bases and J by 2 bases, 4 bases remained unmatched. CDR1 and CDR2 from the germline V gene are SGHTA and FQGNSA. This CDR3 is 16 amino acids long. The chain's CDR3 is CASSLAIGQGAYEQYF. DNA for the CDR3: TGTGCCAGCAGCTTAGCAATTGGACAGGGGGCCTACGAGCAGTACTTC. Full variable domain (outside the CDR3, taken from reference TRBV7-2 and TRBJ2-7): GAGVSQSPSNKVTEKGKDVELRCDPISGHTALYWYRQSLGQGLEFLIYFQGNSAPDKSGLPSDRFSAERTGGSVSTLTIQRTQQEDSAVYLCASSLAIGQGAYEQYFGPGTRLTVT.

V is TRBV4-1 and J is TRBJ2-7; maybe TRBD2 (7 bases). Trimming pared 4 bases from V and 7 bases from J, leaving 17 bases between. The CDR3 is made up of 14 amino acids. Germline loops: CDR1 MGHRA, CDR2 YSYEKL. CDR3 protein: CASSRPGGPGEQYF. For the CDR3, the DNA is TGCGCCAGCAGCCGTCCCGGGGGGCCCGGGGAGCAGTACTTC.

This rearrangement joins TRBV27 to TRBJ1-1, with D possibly matching TRBD1 (6 bases). V lost 1 base and J lost 1, with 19 bases in between. Germline V gene lookup returns CDR1 MNHEY and CDR2 SMNVEV (reference sequence). The CDR3 length is 18 residues. CDR3 coding DNA: TGTGCCAGCAGTTTATTTGGACAGCCTCTGGGACAGAACACTGAAGCTTTCTTT. It specifies CASSLFGQPLGQNTEAFF.

The chain has TRBV28 and TRBJ2-3, with 12 bases matching TRBD2. This CDR3 comprises 16 residues. Germline V gene lookup returns CDR1 MDHEN and CDR2 SYDVKM. V was pared by 2 bases and J by 4 bases, with 4 bases of the junction left unmatched. CDR3 loop: CASSLQLAGGPDTQYF. CDR3 in DNA: TGTGCCAGCAGTTTACAACTAGCGGGGGGACCAGATACGCAGTATTTT. The full variable domain, rest sourced from reference TRBV28 and TRBJ2-3, is DVKVTQSSRYLVKRTGEKVFLECVQDMDHENMFWYRQDPGLGLRLIYFSYDVKMKEKGDIPEGYSVSREKKERFSLILESASTNQTSMYLCASSLQLAGGPDTQYFGPGTRLTVL.

The rearrangement joins TRBV6-1 to TRBJ2-3; perhaps D is TRBD1 or TRBD2 (5 bases each). Germline CDR1 is MNHNS and CDR2 is SASEGT. The CDR3 covers 15 residues. The germline V and J ends were trimmed by 6 bases and 1 base, with 14 bases remaining between them. The CDR3 coding sequence is TGTGCCAGCAGGGGCCGGCAGGGACGCACAGATACGCAGTATTTT. Amino acid sequence: CASRGRQGRTDTQYF.

This clone was recorded only once. The rearrangement links TRBV19 to TRBJ1-1; maybe TRBD1 (5 bases). V lost 3 bases and J lost 1, with 9 bases in between. Per the germline V gene, CDR1 is LNHDA and CDR2 is SQIVND (reference sequence). CDR3 length: 14 amino acids. The CDR3 protein is CASSIQDTNTEAFF. The CDR3 DNA reads as TGTGCCAGTAGTATTCAGGACACGAACACTGAAGCTTTCTTT.

Details on this clone: An end of the junction differs from the germline gene, which may be a read error. The chain uses TRBV18 and TRBJ2-7; D tentatively reads TRBD1 or TRBD2 (5 bases each). The V gene's germline CDR1 is KGHSH and CDR2 LQKENI. There are 12 residues in the CDR3. In DNA, the CDR3 is TGTGCCAGCTCACCCCGGGACGGTCCAATTCGCTTC. Amino acids: CASSPRDGPIRF.

This clone has only a few counts. The gene calls are TRBV4-3 and TRBJ1-1; TRBD1 is a possible D gene (6 bases). V was trimmed by 4 bases and J by 6 bases, leaving 18 bases between them. The length of the CDR3 is 15 residues. Germline assignment: CDR1 LGHNA and CDR2 YSLEER. The CDR3 protein is CASSRETGYGAEAFF. CDR3 bases: TGCGCCAGCAGCCGGGAAACAGGGTATGGGGCTGAAGCTTTCTTT.

This clone is a singleton in its sample. This rearrangement joins TRBV11-2 to TRBJ1-1; D ambiguous. V was trimmed by 0 bases and J by 3 bases, leaving 8 bases between them. The germline V gene has CDR1 SGHAT and CDR2 FQNNGV. The CDR3 covers 14 residues. The CDR3 sequence: CASSLDLGYTEAFF. The CDR3 DNA reads TGTGCCAGCAGCTTAGACCTAGGGTACACTGAAGCTTTCTTT.

The V and J genes are TRBV9 and TRBJ1-1, with TRBD1 identical over 8 bases. J was trimmed by 5 bases and V by 4 bases; bases with no gene match: 4. Germline lookup yields CDR1 SGDLS and CDR2 YYNGEE. The CDR3 is 13 residues long. CDR3 sequence: CASSTTGGTEAFF. The CDR3 nucleotides read TGTGCCAGCAGCACAACAGGGGGAACTGAAGCTTTCTTT.

The chain employs TRBV5-6 and TRBJ2-3; D is perhaps TRBD2 (6 bases). In germline, CDR1 is SGHDT, CDR2 YYEEEE. The CDR3 is 14 amino acids. V dropped 0 bases and J dropped 12 bases, with 17 bases sitting between them. DNA for the CDR3: TGTGCCAGCAGCTTGGATACGGGACTGGGGTCCCAGTATTTT. This sequence encodes CASSLDTGLGSQYF.

V usage is TRBV7-3 and J usage is TRBJ2-2; no definite D call. With 4 bases removed from V and 5 bases from J, the gap between germline ends came to 5 bases. Germline values: CDR1 SGHTA, CDR2 FQGTGA. The CDR3 covers 12 residues. The CDR3 reads CASSSETGELFF. As DNA, the CDR3 is TGTGCCAGCAGCTCGGAGACCGGGGAGCTGTTTTTT. Full variable domain (missing parts from reference TRBV7-3 and TRBJ2-2): GAGVSQTPSNKVTEKGKYVELRCDPISGHTALYWYRQSLGQGPEFLIYFQGTGAADDSGLPNDRFFAVRPEGSVSTLKIQRTERGDSAVYLCASSSETGELFFGEGSRLTVL.